The clone carrying this T cell receptor (beta chain) appeared a single time. The sample comes from a study of control samples from healthy donors and cancer patients. The V gene's germline CDR1 is KGHDR and CDR2 SFDVKD. There are 14 residues in the CDR3. Trimming left V 4 bases short and J 2 bases short, with 8 bases between. Data came from immunoSEQ multiplex PCR; TCRdb stores just in-frame clones and leaves some out. The repertoire includes about 160,000 clones, 80% to 90% of them detected once, and around 12% sits in the top ten. The clonotype was recovered from a man aged 25-40 years in good health. The chain is built from TRBV24-1 and TRBJ1-5, with D unclear. Sequencing was done on a sample of blood. The CDR3: CATSDSRGNQPQHF. In nucleotides, the CDR3 is TGTGCCACCAGTGACAGTAGGGGCAATCAGCCCCAGCATTTT.